These T cell receptor beta chains were read from a single sample in a study of T-cell reconstitution after alpha-beta-depleted transplantation in children. TCRdb re-called the PCR reads with MiXCR, one entry per CDR3 protein. The repertoire holds 750,000 to 950,000 distinct CDR3 sequences, with 16% as singletons. Sequencing used PBMCs, mostly from graft donor cells, obtained 360 days after TCRalphabeta/CD19-depleted stem cell transplant. These receptors were obtained from a male patient aged 10-17 years who had a stem cell transplant for acute lymphoblastic leukemia, so the T cells may come from the graft donor. CDR3s include the opening cysteine and the closing phenylalanine or tryptophan. A D gene is named only where the DNA matches it firmly. For some rows the clone size is stated as once, few or many, or as a class when expanded; others skip it.

d_gene: -
abundance: many
v_gene: TRBV5-1
j_gene: TRBJ2-7
CDR3nt: TGCGCCAGCAGGCGGGACTCCAGCTCCTACGAGCAGTACTTC
CDR3aa: CASRRDSSSYEQYF

d_gene: -
abundance: many
v_gene: TRBV10-2
j_gene: TRBJ2-3
CDR3nt: TGCGCCAGCAGTAACCGGGACCCCAGGACAGATACGCAGTATTTT
CDR3aa: CASSNRDPRTDTQYF

d_gene: -
abundance: few
v_gene: TRBV4-1
j_gene: TRBJ1-1
CDR3nt: TGCGCCAGCAGCCAAGGGAAAGCCAACACTGAAGCTTTCTTT
CDR3aa: CASSQGKANTEAFF

d_gene: TRBD1
abundance: few
v_gene: TRBV5-4
j_gene: TRBJ2-2
CDR3nt: TGTGCCAGCAGCTTGGGTATAGGGAGGACAGGGCGTAACACCGGGGAGCTGTTTTTT
CDR3aa: CASSLGIGRTGRNTGELFF

d_gene: TRBD1
abundance: few
v_gene: TRBV20-1
j_gene: TRBJ1-5
CDR3nt: TGCAGTGCTAGAACCGACAGGGACTATAGCAATCAGCCCCAGCATTTT
CDR3aa: CSARTDRDYSNQPQHF

d_gene: TRBD2
abundance: few
v_gene: TRBV7-9
j_gene: TRBJ2-2
CDR3nt: TGTGCCAGCAGCACCCGGACTAGCGGTCCCGGGGAGCTGTTTTTT
CDR3aa: CASSTRTSGPGELFF

d_gene: -
abundance: -
v_gene: TRBV29-1
j_gene: TRBJ1-2
CDR3nt: TGCAGCGCCGCGGGGCAGAACTATGGCTACACCTTC
CDR3aa: CSAAGQNYGYTF

d_gene: TRBD2
abundance: many
v_gene: TRBV12-3/TRBV12-4
j_gene: TRBJ2-5
CDR3nt: TGTGCCAGCAGCGGTGTTACTAGCGGGAAAGAGACCCAGTACTTC
CDR3aa: CASSGVTSGKETQYF

d_gene: -
abundance: few
v_gene: TRBV5-1
j_gene: TRBJ1-5
CDR3nt: TGCGCCAGCAGCTTGTCAGCCTCTAGCAATCAGCCCCAGCATTTT
CDR3aa: CASSLSASSNQPQHF

d_gene: TRBD1
abundance: few
v_gene: TRBV7-9
j_gene: TRBJ1-6
CDR3nt: TGTGCCAGCAGCCTTGGGACAGGGGCCTATAATTCACCCCTCCACTTT
CDR3aa: CASSLGTGAYNSPLHF

d_gene: TRBD2
abundance: -
v_gene: TRBV10-3
j_gene: TRBJ2-5
CDR3nt: TGTGCCATCAGTCCTCTAGCGGACCAAGAGACCCAGTACTTC
CDR3aa: CAISPLADQETQYF

d_gene: -
abundance: few
v_gene: TRBV2
j_gene: TRBJ2-3
CDR3nt: TGTGCCAGCAGGGACCGGGCAAGGGGCACAGATACGCAGTATTTT
CDR3aa: CASRDRARGTDTQYF

d_gene: TRBD2
abundance: -
v_gene: TRBV4-1
j_gene: TRBJ2-3
CDR3nt: TGCGCCAGCAGCCAAGATGAGGGACTACTCGGGGGCACAGATACGCAGTATTTT
CDR3aa: CASSQDEGLLGGTDTQYF

d_gene: TRBD2
abundance: -
v_gene: TRBV11-2
j_gene: TRBJ2-5
CDR3nt: TGTGCCAGCAGCTTAGGACTAGCGGGATTTAAGACCCAGTACTTC
CDR3aa: CASSLGLAGFKTQYF

d_gene: -
abundance: few
v_gene: TRBV20-1
j_gene: TRBJ1-2
CDR3nt: TGCAGTGCGCACTACAGGCTCGGCTACACCTTC
CDR3aa: CSAHYRLGYTF

d_gene: -
abundance: few
v_gene: TRBV7-9
j_gene: TRBJ1-1
CDR3nt: TGTGCCAGCAGCTTAGCGACGGGCCGGAACACTGAAGCTTTCTTT
CDR3aa: CASSLATGRNTEAFF

d_gene: -
abundance: -
v_gene: TRBV20-1
j_gene: TRBJ2-3
CDR3nt: TGCAGTGCGGACCGACTAGATGAATCAGATACGCAGTATTTT
CDR3aa: CSADRLDESDTQYF

d_gene: -
abundance: -
v_gene: TRBV29-1
j_gene: TRBJ2-5
CDR3nt: TGCAGCGTTGAACCGGCGGCGGAGTTCCAAGAGACCCAGTACTTC
CDR3aa: CSVEPAAEFQETQYF

d_gene: TRBD2
abundance: -
v_gene: TRBV15
j_gene: TRBJ2-7
CDR3nt: TGTGCCACCAGCAGAGAGGGGGGCGGGAGGGAACCCTACGAGCAGTACTTC
CDR3aa: CATSREGGGREPYEQYF

d_gene: TRBD1
abundance: few
v_gene: TRBV27
j_gene: TRBJ2-3
CDR3nt: TGTGCCAGCAGTTGGGGACAGGGGACGCAGTATTTT
CDR3aa: CASSWGQGTQYF

d_gene: -
abundance: -
v_gene: TRBV12-3/TRBV12-4
j_gene: TRBJ1-2
CDR3nt: TGTGCCAGCAGTTTAGAGGCGGTGAGGTCTAACTATGGCTACACCTTC
CDR3aa: CASSLEAVRSNYGYTF

d_gene: -
abundance: -
v_gene: TRBV11-1
j_gene: TRBJ1-1
CDR3nt: TGTGCCAGCACCCCCTGGGGCGAGACGGCCGTCATGAACACTGAAGCTTTCTTT
CDR3aa: CASTPWGETAVMNTEAFF

d_gene: TRBD2
abundance: -
v_gene: TRBV6-2/TRBV6-3
j_gene: TRBJ2-1
CDR3nt: TGTGCCAGCAGTAGGGGACTAGCGGGAGGTTTCGCGGATGAGCAGTTCTTC
CDR3aa: CASSRGLAGGFADEQFF

d_gene: -
abundance: -
v_gene: TRBV4-3
j_gene: TRBJ2-3
CDR3nt: TGCGCCAGCAGCCCCCAAAGAGGGAATACGCAGTATTTT
CDR3aa: CASSPQRGNTQYF

d_gene: -
abundance: many
v_gene: TRBV29-1
j_gene: TRBJ2-5
CDR3nt: TGCAGCGTTGAACAGGGAGAGTTTTTCTACCAAGAGACCCAGTACTTC
CDR3aa: CSVEQGEFFYQETQYF

d_gene: -
abundance: -
v_gene: TRBV12-3/TRBV12-4
j_gene: TRBJ2-7
CDR3nt: TGTGCCAGCAGTTTAGGTCTACAGGCTAACTACGAGCAGTACTTC
CDR3aa: CASSLGLQANYEQYF

d_gene: TRBD2
abundance: few
v_gene: TRBV7-3
j_gene: TRBJ2-1
CDR3nt: TGTGCCAGCAGCCCCTTCCCCGATAGCGGGAGGGACAATGAGCAGTTCTTC
CDR3aa: CASSPFPDSGRDNEQFF

d_gene: TRBD2
abundance: -
v_gene: TRBV12-3/TRBV12-4
j_gene: TRBJ2-1
CDR3nt: TGTGCCAGCAGTTTGCGGGAGAGGCAAAAATGGGAGCAGTTCTTC
CDR3aa: CASSLRERQKWEQFF

d_gene: -
abundance: many
v_gene: TRBV4-1
j_gene: TRBJ2-7
CDR3nt: TGCGCCAGCAGCCACATCTTGGGGCCCTACGAGCAGTACTTC
CDR3aa: CASSHILGPYEQYF

d_gene: -
abundance: few
v_gene: TRBV7-6
j_gene: TRBJ2-5
CDR3nt: TGTGCCAGCAGCCCTCGGGTCCGAGAGACCCAGTACTTC
CDR3aa: CASSPRVRETQYF